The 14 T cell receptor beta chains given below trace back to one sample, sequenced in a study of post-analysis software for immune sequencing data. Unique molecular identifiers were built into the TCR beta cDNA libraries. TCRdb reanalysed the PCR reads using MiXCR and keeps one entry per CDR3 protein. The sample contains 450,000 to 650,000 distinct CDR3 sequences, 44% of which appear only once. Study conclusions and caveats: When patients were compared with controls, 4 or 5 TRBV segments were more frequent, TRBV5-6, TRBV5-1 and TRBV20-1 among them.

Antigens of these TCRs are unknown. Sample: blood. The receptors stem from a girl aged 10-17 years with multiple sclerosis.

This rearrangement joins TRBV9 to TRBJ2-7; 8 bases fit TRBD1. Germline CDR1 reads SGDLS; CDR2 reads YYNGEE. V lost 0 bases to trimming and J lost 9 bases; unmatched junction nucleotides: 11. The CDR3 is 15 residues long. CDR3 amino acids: CASSVAGTGPVGQYF. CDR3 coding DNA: TGTGCCAGCAGCGTAGCGGGGACAGGACCAGTTGGGCAGTACTTC.

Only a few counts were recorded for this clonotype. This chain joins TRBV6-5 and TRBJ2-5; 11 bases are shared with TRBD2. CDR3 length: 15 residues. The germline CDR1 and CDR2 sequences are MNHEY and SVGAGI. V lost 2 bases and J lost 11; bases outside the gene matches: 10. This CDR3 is CASSYLLAGAGEQYF. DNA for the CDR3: TGTGCCAGCAGTTACCTACTAGCGGGAGCGGGGGAGCAGTACTTC.

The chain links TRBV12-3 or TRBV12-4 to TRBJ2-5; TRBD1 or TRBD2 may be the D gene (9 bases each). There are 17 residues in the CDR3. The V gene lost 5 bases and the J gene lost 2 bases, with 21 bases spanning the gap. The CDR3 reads CASSPRGGTGRQETQYF. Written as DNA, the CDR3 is TGTGCCAGCAGTCCGCGGGGGGGGACAGGGAGGCAAGAGACCCAGTACTTC.

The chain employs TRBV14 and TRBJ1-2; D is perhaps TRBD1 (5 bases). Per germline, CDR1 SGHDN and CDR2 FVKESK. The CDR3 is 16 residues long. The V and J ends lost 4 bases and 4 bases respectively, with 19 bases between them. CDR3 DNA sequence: TGTGCCAGCAGCCTCAGCTCGGGGCTCTACGGCTATGGCTACACCTTC. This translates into CASSLSSGLYGYGYTF. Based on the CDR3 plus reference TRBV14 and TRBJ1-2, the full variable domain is EAGVTQFPSHSVIEKGQTVTLRCDPISGHDNLYWYRRVMGKEIKFLLHFVKESKQDESGMPNNRFLAERTGGTYSTLKVQPAELEDSGVYFCASSLSSGLYGYGYTFGSGTRLTVV.

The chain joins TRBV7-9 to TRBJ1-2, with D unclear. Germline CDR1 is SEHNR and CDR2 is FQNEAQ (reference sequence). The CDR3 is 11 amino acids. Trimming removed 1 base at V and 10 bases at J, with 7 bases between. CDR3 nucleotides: TGTGCCAGCAGCTTAGTAGGCCCCTACACCTTC. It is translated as CASSLVGPYTF.

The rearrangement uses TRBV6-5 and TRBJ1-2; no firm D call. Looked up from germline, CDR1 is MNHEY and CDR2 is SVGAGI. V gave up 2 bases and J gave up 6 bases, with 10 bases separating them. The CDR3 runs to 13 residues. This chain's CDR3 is CASSYGPGDGYTF. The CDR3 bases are TGTGCCAGCAGTTACGGTCCTGGTGATGGCTACACCTTC.

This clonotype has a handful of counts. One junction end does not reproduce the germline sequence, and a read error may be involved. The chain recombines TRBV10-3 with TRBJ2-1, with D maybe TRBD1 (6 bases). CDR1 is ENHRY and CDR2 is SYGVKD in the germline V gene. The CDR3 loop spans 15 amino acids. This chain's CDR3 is CAVRDAGQGIDEQFF. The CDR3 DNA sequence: TGTGCCGTCAGAGACGCTGGGCAGGGGATCGATGAGCAGTTCTTC.

CDR3 DNA sequence: TGCGCCAGCAGGATGGGGACCGATCAGCCCCAGCATTTT. It yields the protein CASRMGTDQPQHF. The chain uses TRBV5-1 and TRBJ1-5; possible D gene TRBD1, 5 bases. This CDR3 comprises 13 residues. The V end was cut by 5 bases, the J end by 5 bases, with 11 bases between. The V gene's germline CDR1 is SGHRS and CDR2 YFSETQ.

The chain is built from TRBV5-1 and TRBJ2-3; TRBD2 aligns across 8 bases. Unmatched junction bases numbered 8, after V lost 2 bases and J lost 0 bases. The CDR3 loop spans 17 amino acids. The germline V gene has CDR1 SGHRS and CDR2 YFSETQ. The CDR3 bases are TGCGCCAGCAGCTTCACGGGGAGCGGGGGAAGCACAGATACGCAGTATTTT. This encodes CASSFTGSGGSTDTQYF.

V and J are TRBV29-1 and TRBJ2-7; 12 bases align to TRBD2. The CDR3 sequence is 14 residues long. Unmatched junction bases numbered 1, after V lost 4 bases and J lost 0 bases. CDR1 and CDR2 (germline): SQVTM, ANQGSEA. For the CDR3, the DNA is TGCAGCGTTGGGACTAGCGGGATCTCCTACGAGCAGTACTTC. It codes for CSVGTSGISYEQYF.

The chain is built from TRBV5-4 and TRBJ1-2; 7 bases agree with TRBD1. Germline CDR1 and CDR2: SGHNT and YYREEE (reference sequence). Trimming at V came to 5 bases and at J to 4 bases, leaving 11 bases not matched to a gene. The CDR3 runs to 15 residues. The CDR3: CASSSPWTGTYGYTF. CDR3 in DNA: TGTGCCAGCAGTTCGCCCTGGACAGGAACCTATGGCTACACCTTC.

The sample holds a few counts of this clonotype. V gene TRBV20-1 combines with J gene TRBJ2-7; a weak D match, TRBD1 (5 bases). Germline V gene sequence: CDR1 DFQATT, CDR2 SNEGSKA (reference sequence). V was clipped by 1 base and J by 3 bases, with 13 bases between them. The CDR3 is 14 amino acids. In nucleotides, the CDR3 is TGCAGTGCTAGAGGGGAACAGGTTTACTACGAGCAGTACTTC. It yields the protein CSARGEQVYYEQYF.

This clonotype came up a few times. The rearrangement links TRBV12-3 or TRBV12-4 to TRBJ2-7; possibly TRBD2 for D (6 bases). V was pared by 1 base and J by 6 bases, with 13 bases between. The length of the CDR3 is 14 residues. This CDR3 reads CASSLGSRGVEQYF. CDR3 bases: TGTGCCAGCAGTTTAGGATCCCGCGGGGTCGAGCAGTACTTC.

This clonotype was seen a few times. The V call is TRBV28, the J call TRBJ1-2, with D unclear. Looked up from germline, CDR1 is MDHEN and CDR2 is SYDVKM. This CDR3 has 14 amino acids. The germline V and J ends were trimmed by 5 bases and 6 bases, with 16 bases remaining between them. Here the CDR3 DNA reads TGTGCCAGCAGTCCACAGAGGGTTTCGGATGGCTACACCTTC. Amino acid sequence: CASSPQRVSDGYTF.